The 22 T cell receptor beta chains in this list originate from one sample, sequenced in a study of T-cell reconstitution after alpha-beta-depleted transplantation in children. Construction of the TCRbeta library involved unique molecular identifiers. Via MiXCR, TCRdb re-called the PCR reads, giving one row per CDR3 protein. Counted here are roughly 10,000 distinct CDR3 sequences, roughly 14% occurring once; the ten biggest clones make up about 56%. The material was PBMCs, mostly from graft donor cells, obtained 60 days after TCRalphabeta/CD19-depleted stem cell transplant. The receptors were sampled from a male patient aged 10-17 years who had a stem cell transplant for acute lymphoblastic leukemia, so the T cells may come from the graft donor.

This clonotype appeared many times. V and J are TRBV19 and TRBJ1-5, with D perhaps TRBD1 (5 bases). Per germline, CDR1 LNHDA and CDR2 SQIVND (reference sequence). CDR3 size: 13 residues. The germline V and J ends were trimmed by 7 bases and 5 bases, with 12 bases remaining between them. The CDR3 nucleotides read TGTGCCAGTACCCGACAGCGGGATCAGCCCCAGCATTTT. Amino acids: CASTRQRDQPQHF.

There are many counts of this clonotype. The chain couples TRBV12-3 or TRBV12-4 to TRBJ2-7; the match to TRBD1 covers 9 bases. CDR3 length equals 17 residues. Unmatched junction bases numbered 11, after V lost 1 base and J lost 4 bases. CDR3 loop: CASSLGSGTGKQYEQYF. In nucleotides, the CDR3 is TGTGCCAGCAGTTTAGGGTCCGGGACAGGGAAACAATACGAGCAGTACTTC.

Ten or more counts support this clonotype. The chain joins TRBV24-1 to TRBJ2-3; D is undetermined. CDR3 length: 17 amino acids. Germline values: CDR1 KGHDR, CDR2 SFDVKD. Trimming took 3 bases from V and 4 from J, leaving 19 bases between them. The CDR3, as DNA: TGTGCCACCAGTGATCGAGGTTCGCAGGTGGCCTCAGATACGCAGTATTTT. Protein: CATSDRGSQVASDTQYF.

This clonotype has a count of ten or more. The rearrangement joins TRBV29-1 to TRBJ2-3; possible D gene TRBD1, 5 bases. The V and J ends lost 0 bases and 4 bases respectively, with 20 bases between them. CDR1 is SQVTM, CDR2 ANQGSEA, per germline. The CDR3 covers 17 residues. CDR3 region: CSVEDLRTIPLADTQYF. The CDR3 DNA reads TGCAGCGTTGAAGATCTAAGGACAATCCCCCTCGCAGATACGCAGTATTTT.

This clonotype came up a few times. CDR3 nucleotide sequence: TGTGCCAGCAGCTTAGAGACACAGGGCATGGGTTATGGCTACACCTTC. This codes for CASSLETQGMGYGYTF. V gene TRBV11-2 combines with J gene TRBJ1-2; maybe TRBD1 (6 bases). The CDR3 is made up of 16 amino acids. V was trimmed by 0 bases and J by 5 bases, leaving 16 bases between them. Germline CDR1 SGHAT, CDR2 FQNNGV.

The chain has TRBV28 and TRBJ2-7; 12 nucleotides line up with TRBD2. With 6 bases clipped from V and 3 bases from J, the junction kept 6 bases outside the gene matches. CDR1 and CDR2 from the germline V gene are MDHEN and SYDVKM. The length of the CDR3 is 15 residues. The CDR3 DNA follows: TGTGCCAGCAGAGGGCTAGCGGGAGGGAACTACGAGCAGTACTTC. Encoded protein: CASRGLAGGNYEQYF.

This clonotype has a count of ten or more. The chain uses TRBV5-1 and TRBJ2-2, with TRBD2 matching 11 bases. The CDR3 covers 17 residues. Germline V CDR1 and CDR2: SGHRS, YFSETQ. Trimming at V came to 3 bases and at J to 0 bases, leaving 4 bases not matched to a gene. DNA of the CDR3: TGCGCCAGCAGCTGGACTAGCGGGTCTCCGAACACCGGGGAGCTGTTTTTT. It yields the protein CASSWTSGSPNTGELFF.

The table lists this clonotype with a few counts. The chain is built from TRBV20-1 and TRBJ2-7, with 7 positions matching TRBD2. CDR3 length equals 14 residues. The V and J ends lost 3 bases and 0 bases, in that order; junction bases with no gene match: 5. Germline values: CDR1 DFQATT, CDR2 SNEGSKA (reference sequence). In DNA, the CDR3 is TGCAGTGCTAGGCCACCGGGGGGCTCCTACGAGCAGTACTTC. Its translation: CSARPPGGSYEQYF.

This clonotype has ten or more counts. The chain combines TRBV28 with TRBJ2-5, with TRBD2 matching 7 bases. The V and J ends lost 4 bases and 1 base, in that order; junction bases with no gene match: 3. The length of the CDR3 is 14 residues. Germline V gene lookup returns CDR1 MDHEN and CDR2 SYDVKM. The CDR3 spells CASSYSGPQETQYF. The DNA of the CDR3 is TGTGCCAGCAGTTATAGCGGGCCCCAAGAGACCCAGTACTTC.

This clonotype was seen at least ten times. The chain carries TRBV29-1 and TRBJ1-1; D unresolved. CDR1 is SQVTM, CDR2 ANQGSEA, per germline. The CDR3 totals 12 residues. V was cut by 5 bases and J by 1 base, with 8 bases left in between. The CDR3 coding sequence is TGCAGCGTTATCAAGACGAACACTGAAGCTTTCTTT. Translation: CSVIKTNTEAFF.

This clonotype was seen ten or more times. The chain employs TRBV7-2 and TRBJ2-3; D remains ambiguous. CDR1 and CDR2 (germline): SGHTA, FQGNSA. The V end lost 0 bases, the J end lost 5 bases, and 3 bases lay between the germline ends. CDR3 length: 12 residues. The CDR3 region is CASSLALDTQYF. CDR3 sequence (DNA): TGTGCCAGCAGCTTAGCGTTAGATACGCAGTATTTT. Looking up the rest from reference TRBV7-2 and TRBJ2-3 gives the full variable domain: GAGVSQSPSNKVTEKGKDVELRCDPISGHTALYWYRQSLGQGLEFLIYFQGNSAPDKSGLPSDRFSAERTGGSVSTLTIQRTQQEDSAVYLCASSLALDTQYFGPGTRLTVL.

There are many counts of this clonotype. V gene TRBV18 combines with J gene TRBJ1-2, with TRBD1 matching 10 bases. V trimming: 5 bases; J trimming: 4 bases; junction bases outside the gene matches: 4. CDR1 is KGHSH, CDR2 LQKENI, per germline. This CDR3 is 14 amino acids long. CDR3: CASSSRTGGYGYTF. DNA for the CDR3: TGTGCCAGCTCATCCCGGACAGGGGGCTATGGCTACACCTTC.

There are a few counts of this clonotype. CDR3 in DNA: TGTGCCAGCAGTTCTCAGGGGGAGGGTCAGCCCCAGCATTTT. Its translation is CASSSQGEGQPQHF. The chain couples TRBV28 to TRBJ1-5; 7 bases agree with TRBD1. There are 14 residues in the CDR3. Germline CDR1 and CDR2: MDHEN and SYDVKM. The trim removed 4 bases at V and 6 bases at J, leaving 6 bases unmatched.

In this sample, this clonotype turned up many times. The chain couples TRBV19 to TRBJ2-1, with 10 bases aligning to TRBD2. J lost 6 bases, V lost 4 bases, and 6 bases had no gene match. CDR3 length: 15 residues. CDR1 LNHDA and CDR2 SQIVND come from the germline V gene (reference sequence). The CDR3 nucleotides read TGTGCCAGTAGTACCGTAGCGGGAGGTCCCAATGAGCAGTTCTTC. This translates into CASSTVAGGPNEQFF.

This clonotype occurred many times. The CDR3 DNA reads as TGTGCCAGCAGCTCTAGCGGGAGGGCCGGAGTTCTGGGTGAGCAGTTCTTC. This codes for CASSSSGRAGVLGEQFF. The chain carries TRBV5-5 and TRBJ2-1, with 12 bases fitting TRBD2. Germline V gives CDR1 SGHKS, CDR2 YYEKEE (reference sequence). The CDR3 runs to 17 residues. J lost 9 bases, V lost 3 bases, and 13 bases had no gene match.

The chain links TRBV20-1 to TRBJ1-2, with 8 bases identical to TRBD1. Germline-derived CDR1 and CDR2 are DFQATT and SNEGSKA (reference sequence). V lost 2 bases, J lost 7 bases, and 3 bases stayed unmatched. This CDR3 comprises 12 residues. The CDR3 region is CSARWTGSGYTF. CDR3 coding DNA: TGCAGTGCTAGATGGACAGGGTCTGGCTACACCTTC.

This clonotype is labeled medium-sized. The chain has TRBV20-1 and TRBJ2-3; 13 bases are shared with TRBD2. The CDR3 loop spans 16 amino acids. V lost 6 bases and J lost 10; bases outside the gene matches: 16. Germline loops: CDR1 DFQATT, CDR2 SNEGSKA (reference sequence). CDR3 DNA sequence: TGCAGTGCCAGGAGGACTAGCGGGAGCCCCTCGGCTGCGCAGTATTTT. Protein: CSARRTSGSPSAAQYF.

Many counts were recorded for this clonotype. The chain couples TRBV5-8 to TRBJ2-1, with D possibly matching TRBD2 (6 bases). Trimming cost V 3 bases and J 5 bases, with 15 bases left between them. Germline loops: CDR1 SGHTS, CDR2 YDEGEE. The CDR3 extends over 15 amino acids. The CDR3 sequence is CASSWGTGVDNEQFF. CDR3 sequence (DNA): TGTGCCAGCAGCTGGGGGACGGGAGTGGACAATGAGCAGTTCTTC. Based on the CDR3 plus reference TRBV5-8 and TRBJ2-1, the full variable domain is EAGVTQSPTHLIKTRGQQATLRCSPISGHTSVYWYQQALGLGLQFLLWYDEGEERNRGNFPPRFSGRQFPNYSSELNVNALELEDSALYLCASSWGTGVDNEQFFGPGTRLTVL.

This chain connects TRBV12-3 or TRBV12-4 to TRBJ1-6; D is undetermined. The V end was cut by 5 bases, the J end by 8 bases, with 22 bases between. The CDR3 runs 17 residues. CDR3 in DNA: TGTGCCAGCAGTCTCCATTCGTTTTTGGGCGCAGATTCACCCCTCCACTTT. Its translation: CASSLHSFLGADSPLHF.

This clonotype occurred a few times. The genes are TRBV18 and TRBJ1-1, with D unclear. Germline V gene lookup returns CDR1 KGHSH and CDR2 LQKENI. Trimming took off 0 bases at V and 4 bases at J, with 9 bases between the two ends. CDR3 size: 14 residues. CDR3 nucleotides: TGTGCCAGCTCACCACCTCGGCCTCCCACTGAAGCTTTCTTT. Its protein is CASSPPRPPTEAFF.

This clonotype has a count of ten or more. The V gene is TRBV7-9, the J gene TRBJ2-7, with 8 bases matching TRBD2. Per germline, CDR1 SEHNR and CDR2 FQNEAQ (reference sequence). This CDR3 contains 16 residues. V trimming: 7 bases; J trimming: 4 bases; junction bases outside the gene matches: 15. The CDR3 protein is CASTPYEAGGGYEQYF. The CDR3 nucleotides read TGTGCCAGCACGCCCTATGAGGCGGGAGGAGGGTACGAGCAGTACTTC.

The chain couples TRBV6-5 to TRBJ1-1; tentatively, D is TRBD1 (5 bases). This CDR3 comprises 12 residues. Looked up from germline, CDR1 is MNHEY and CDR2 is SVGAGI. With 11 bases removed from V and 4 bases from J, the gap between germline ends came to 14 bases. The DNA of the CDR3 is TGTGCCGCGGGGGGATTCGGCACTGAAGCTTTCTTT. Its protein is CAAGGFGTEAFF.